The entry below describes one T cell receptor (beta chain). These data come from a study of monozygotic twins with inflammatory bowel disease. Using the 5' RACE reads, TCRdb records one entry per CDR3 protein without DNA. The sample data list 440,000 or so distinct CDR3 sequences. Material: blood. This receptor was obtained from a human donor with ulcerative colitis or Crohn's disease, or a healthy co-twin of an affected twin (not recorded which).

CDR3 residues: CASSSTGGNGETQYF. This chain uses TRBV7-9 with TRBJ2-5; TCRdb's D call, TRBD1, is unchecked because there is no DNA. The germline gives CDR1 SEHNR, CDR2 FQNEAQ (reference sequence). This CDR3 is 15 amino acids long. Complete variable domain (other parts from reference TRBV7-9 and TRBJ2-5): DTGVSQNPRHKITKRGQNVTFRCDPISEHNRLYWYRQTLGQGPEFLTYFQNEAQLEKSRLLSDRFSAERPKGSFSTLEIQRTEQGDSAMYLCASSSTGGNGETQYFGPGTRLLVL.